These 21 T cell receptor beta chains came from one sample sequenced in a study of OX40 agonist ivuxolimab in advanced cancers. Produced via immunoSEQ multiplex PCR; TCRdb's table is partial and in-frame only. The sample contains under 85,000 clones, around nine tenths of which appear only once. The specimen was CD4+ or CD8+ T cells sorted from blood, collected in a trial of the OX40 agonist ivuxolimab. The receptor set was obtained from an adult with an advanced solid tumor such as melanoma, head and neck, liver or kidney cancer.

V gene TRBV28 combines with J gene TRBJ1-1; D perhaps matches TRBD1 (6 bases). The ends were cut back, 5 bases at V and 0 bases at J, with 13 bases in the middle. The CDR3 is 15 residues long. Germline CDR1 and CDR2: MDHEN and SYDVKM. The CDR3 region is CASSPHRVMNTEAFF. CDR3 coding DNA: TGTGCCAGCAGTCCCCACAGGGTCATGAACACTGAAGCTTTCTTT.

This clone occurred a few times. This chain connects TRBV5-1 to TRBJ2-6, with TRBD1 as a possible D gene (6 bases). Trimming removed 0 bases from V and 2 bases from J, with 9 bases in between. The CDR3 is 16 amino acids. Germline values: CDR1 SGHRS, CDR2 YFSETQ. The DNA of the CDR3 is TGCGCCAGCAGCTTGGTGGGGGCTGCTGGGGCCAACGTCCTGACTTTC. It specifies CASSLVGAAGANVLTF. Based on the CDR3 plus reference TRBV5-1 and TRBJ2-6, the full variable domain is KAGVTQTPRYLIKTRGQQVTLSCSPISGHRSVSWYQQTPGQGLQFLFEYFSETQRNKGNFPGRFSGRQFSNSRSEMNVSTLELGDSALYLCASSLVGAAGANVLTFGAGSRLTVL.

This chain joins TRBV28 and TRBJ2-1; D is undetermined. Germline CDR1 and CDR2: MDHEN and SYDVKM. Trimming took 8 bases from V and 0 from J, leaving 8 bases between them. This CDR3 comprises 13 residues. CDR3 bases: TGTGCCAGCGGCGCAAGCTCCTACAATGAGCAGTTCTTC. As protein: CASGASSYNEQFF.

The chain joins TRBV21-1 to TRBJ2-1; the D call TRBD2 from the table was never checked on the DNA. TRBV21-1 is described as a pseudogene. This CDR3 spans 20 amino acids. The CDR3 reads CASSKIPGPQRDRSYNEQFF. The CDR3 nucleotides are TGTGCCAGCAGCAAAATCCCCGGTCCCCAGCGCGATCGCTCCTACAATGAGCAGTTCTTC.

The chain uses TRBV4-3 and TRBJ1-2; maybe TRBD1 (6 bases). Trimming left V 2 bases short and J 4 bases short, with 11 bases between. The CDR3 loop spans 14 amino acids. Germline CDR1 LGHNA, CDR2 YSLEER. The CDR3 DNA follows: TGCGCCAGCAGCCAATCTGGACAGTCCTATGGCTACACCTTC. Translated: CASSQSGQSYGYTF.

This clone was seen repeatedly, ten times or more. The chain is built from TRBV6-5 and TRBJ2-7; TRBD1 is a possible D gene (5 bases). The V end lost 6 bases, the J end lost 2 bases, and 14 bases lay between the germline ends. Germline V gene data show CDR1 as MNHEY and CDR2 as SVGAGI. CDR3 length: 14 residues. The CDR3 is CASRRDTRAYEQYF. CDR3 in DNA: TGTGCCAGCAGACGAGACACCAGGGCCTACGAGCAGTACTTC.

The J gene is TRBJ2-7, the V gene TRBV6-1; 7 bases agree with TRBD1. There are 13 residues in the CDR3. CDR1 is MNHNS and CDR2 is SASEGT in the germline V gene. V dropped 1 base and J dropped 4; count of bases not matched to a gene: 1. CDR3 bases: TGTGCCAGCAGTGAAGAGACAGGGTACGAGCAGTACTTC. Protein product: CASSEETGYEQYF.

To note about this clone: Other DNA sequences in this sample translate to the same CDR3. This chain uses TRBV28 with TRBJ1-5; the D gene is possibly TRBD1 (6 bases). V was cut by 2 bases and J by 4 bases, with 12 bases left in between. Germline V CDR1 and CDR2: MDHEN, SYDVKM. CDR3 length: 15 residues. The CDR3 sequence: CASSLAGARNQPQHF. Here the CDR3 DNA reads TGTGCCAGCAGTTTAGCAGGGGCGAGGAATCAGCCCCAGCATTTT.

This clone was counted once. The J gene is TRBJ1-1, the V gene TRBV28, with D uncertain. Between the trimmed V and J ends, which lost 3 bases and 0 bases, there was a span of 11 bases. Germline loops: CDR1 MDHEN, CDR2 SYDVKM. This CDR3 has 15 amino acids. The CDR3: CASSLNPTVNTEAFF. The CDR3 nucleotides read TGTGCCAGCAGTTTGAACCCGACGGTGAACACTGAAGCTTTCTTT.

The chain couples TRBV18 to TRBJ2-3; TRBD2 matches 11 bases. This CDR3 region has 16 residues. The V and J ends lost 3 bases and 2 bases, in that order; junction bases with no gene match: 4. In germline, CDR1 is KGHSH, CDR2 LQKENI. Here the CDR3 reads CASSPSGRADTDTQYF. For the CDR3, the DNA is TGTGCCAGCTCACCTAGCGGGAGGGCCGACACAGATACGCAGTATTTT.

The V and J genes are TRBV4-1 and TRBJ1-3; no clear D gene. The V gene lost 2 bases and the J gene lost 4 bases, with 9 bases spanning the gap. The germline V gene has CDR1 MGHRA and CDR2 YSYEKL. The CDR3 loop spans 14 amino acids. DNA for the CDR3: TGCGCCAGCAGCCAAATGGGTCTGGGAAACACCATATATTTT. This gives the protein CASSQMGLGNTIYF.

This clone was recorded only once. At one end, the junction sequence differs from germline, possibly due to a read error. J is TRBJ1-1 and V is TRBV10-2, with D unresolved. The CDR3 spans 11 residues. Germline loops: CDR1 WSHSY, CDR2 SAAADI. Here the CDR3 reads CASSEFGEAFF. CDR3 sequence (DNA): TGCGCCAGCAGCGAGTTTGGTGAAGCTTTCTTT.

The gene calls are TRBV11-1 and TRBJ1-2; the D gene is possibly TRBD1 (6 bases). CDR1 is SGHAT, CDR2 FQDESV, per germline (reference sequence). The V and J ends lost 5 bases and 7 bases respectively, with 17 bases between them. CDR3 length: 14 amino acids. The CDR3 region has the DNA TGTGCCAGCAGCCTTGACAGGTGGGACTTTGGCTACACCTTC. Its protein product is CASSLDRWDFGYTF.

The chain recombines TRBV2 with TRBJ1-2; 7 bases fit TRBD1. The CDR3 is made up of 13 amino acids. Looked up from germline, CDR1 is SNHLY and CDR2 is FYNNEI. Trimming removed 6 bases from V and 6 bases from J; junction bases left unmatched: 7. Written as DNA, the CDR3 is TGTGCCAGCAGGACCGACAGGGAGGATGGCTACACCTTC. This translates into CASRTDREDGYTF.

The chain couples TRBV2 to TRBJ2-7, with D possibly called TRBD1 or TRBD2 (5 bases each). CDR3 length: 12 residues. Germline CDR1 SNHLY, CDR2 FYNNEI. Trimming shortened V by 5 bases and J by 12 bases, and 17 bases separated the two germline ends. The CDR3 bases are TGTGCCAGCAGTCGATGGGGGTCCGTCATGTACTTC. It codes for CASSRWGSVMYF.

The chain couples TRBV9 to TRBJ2-7; 7 nucleotides line up with TRBD2. This CDR3 spans 13 amino acids. Germline values: CDR1 SGDLS, CDR2 YYNGEE. After removal of 2 bases from V and 3 bases from J, the junction contained 2 bases not matched to a gene. This CDR3 reads CASSVGLVYEQYF. The CDR3 nucleotides read TGTGCCAGCAGCGTCGGACTAGTCTACGAGCAGTACTTC.

This clone was observed a handful of times. J is TRBJ1-5 and V is TRBV19, with D maybe TRBD1 (6 bases). V lost 3 bases to trimming and J lost 4 bases, with 10 bases between them. The CDR3 is 14 amino acids. Germline V CDR1 and CDR2: LNHDA, SQIVND (reference sequence). CDR3 amino acids: CASSIRGSNQPQHF. CDR3 in DNA: TGTGCCAGTAGTATCAGGGGCAGTAATCAGCCCCAGCATTTT. Complete variable domain (other parts from reference TRBV19 and TRBJ1-5): DGGITQSPKYLFRKEGQNVTLSCEQNLNHDAMYWYRQDPGQGLRLIYYSQIVNDFQKGDIAEGYSVSREKKESFPLTVTSAQKNPTAFYLCASSIRGSNQPQHFGDGTRLSIL.

The chain recombines TRBV9 with TRBJ1-3; D gene ambiguous. The CDR3 is made up of 14 amino acids. The germline V and J ends were trimmed by 4 bases and 0 bases, with 8 bases remaining between them. Germline V lookup: CDR1 SGDLS, CDR2 YYNGEE. The CDR3 DNA sequence: TGTGCCAGCAGCTCGGCGATCTCTGGAAACACCATATATTTT. It is translated as CASSSAISGNTIYF.

The chain carries TRBV7-9 and TRBJ2-1; tentative D call: TRBD2 (6 bases). The CDR3 runs to 15 residues. Trimming took off 1 base at V and 3 bases at J, with 10 bases between the two ends. Germline values: CDR1 SEHNR, CDR2 FQNEAQ (reference sequence). The CDR3 spells CASSLGGGRYNEQFF. As DNA, the CDR3 is TGTGCCAGCAGCTTAGGCGGAGGGCGCTACAATGAGCAGTTCTTC.

This clone was recorded once. The chain uses TRBV6-4 and TRBJ2-7; maybe TRBD1 (6 bases). The CDR3 runs 13 residues. CDR1 is MRHNA and CDR2 is SNTAGT in the germline V gene. V lost 5 bases to trimming and J lost 3 bases, with 11 bases between them. The CDR3 DNA reads TGTGCCAGCAGTCGCGAAGGGGGCTACGAGCAGTACTTC. It is translated as CASSREGGYEQYF.

The chain uses TRBV25-1 and TRBJ2-5; possible D gene TRBD2, 6 bases. The CDR3 covers 12 residues. The ends were cut back, 8 bases at V and 0 bases at J, with 7 bases in the middle. Germline lookup yields CDR1 MGHDK and CDR2 SYGVNS. The CDR3 sequence: CASGRYQETQYF. CDR3 nucleotide sequence: TGTGCCAGCGGGAGGTACCAAGAGACCCAGTACTTC.